The present TCR beta chain was sequenced within a study of identifying expanded T cells in peripheral blood. Whole-study findings and limits: Over approximately two and four weeks, about 15 and 19 clones changed, versus 1.2 between replicates. Clone count variance between approximately two-week samples rose with total template count.

Collection occurred without any documented infections or immune events in donors. Germline V CDR1 and CDR2: MNHEY, SMNVEV (reference sequence). Trimming removed 9 bases from V and 2 bases from J, with 14 bases in between. The CDR3 contains 13 residues. Profiled with immunoSEQ multiplex PCR; TCRdb holds only in-frame clones, not every one. The sample shows 85,000 to 90,000 clones, more than 75% of them seen only once. Comment on this clone: Its specificity is not known.

This clonotype was sampled from a person between 18 and 70 years old in good health. Sequencing used blood. The J gene is TRBJ2-7, the V gene TRBV27; D perhaps matches TRBD1 (6 bases). The CDR3 spells CASPGTGTYEQYF. CDR3 DNA: TGTGCCAGTCCTGGCACAGGGACCTACGAGCAGTACTTC.